The subject of this entry is one TCR beta chain. Sequenced by immunoSEQ multiplex PCR; TCRdb stores in-frame clones only, minus some. The profile shows about 110,000 clones, roughly 90% of them singletons. This sample is drawn from a study of T cell responses to AZD1222 COVID-19 vaccine. There are 15 residues in the CDR3. J was trimmed by 7 bases and V by 4 bases; bases with no gene match: 12. The germline gives CDR1 SNHLY, CDR2 FYNNEI. This chain uses TRBV2 with TRBJ1-2; 7 bases agree with TRBD1. This sequence was found in an adult in good health. The sample was peripheral blood, taken on day 0 of AZD1222 vaccination. The CDR3 protein is CASSVRGGGSVGYTF. CDR3 DNA sequence: TGTGCCAGCAGTGTTCGAGGGGGCGGTTCGGTTGGCTACACCTTC.